This TCR beta chain was observed in a study of blood T cells in healthy people across ages. A second PCR, run for roughly 6 to 11 cycles, used a sample-barcoded 5' primer plus a J-beta primer mix. TCRdb re-called the 5' RACE reads through MiXCR, storing one row per CDR3 protein. The repertoire includes about 930,000 distinct CDR3 sequences, 25% to 30% of them detected once, and 9.5% to 13% sits in the top ten. A remark on this clonotype: A single base separates this from a much larger clone, so it may be a read error.

CDR1 is MDHEN and CDR2 is SYDVKM in the germline V gene. This CDR3 contains 14 residues. The data also belong to a second study, concerning T cells of mothers and their children.

The chain links TRBV28 to TRBJ2-7; 7 nucleotides align to TRBD2. The TCR sequence derives from a woman between 40 and 50 years old in good health. Sequencing was done on a sample of blood. The CDR3 loop is CANSRWGGRYEQYF. The CDR3 region has the DNA TGTGCCAACAGTAGATGGGGGGGACGGTACGAGCAGTACTTC.